A single sample gave rise to the 4 T cell receptor beta chains below, sequenced in a study of vaccination and CD4 T cells after COVID-19. The antigens these receptors bind are not known. CD4+ T cells that had been cultured provided DNA sequenced with the Oncomine TCR Beta short-read assay. TCRdb recomputed calls from the PCR reads with MiXCR, one row per CDR3 protein. The table records 13,000 to 15,000 distinct CDR3 sequences, roughly 52% of them present only once. Noted treatment: roughly nine-day PBMC culture with coronavirus spike peptide pools or control peptides (ViraFEST assay). The sequenced sample was CD4+ T cells from blood, cultured in vitro. These receptors were collected from a human donor who had recovered from COVID-19.

Only a few counts were recorded for this clonotype. In DNA, the CDR3 is TGCGCCAGCAGGCTCGACACCGGGGAGCTGTTTTTT. It yields the protein CASRLDTGELFF. The V gene is TRBV10-1, the J gene TRBJ2-2; D uncertain. With 6 bases removed from V and 3 bases from J, the gap between germline ends came to 5 bases. The CDR3 has 12 amino acids. In germline, CDR1 is WNHNN, CDR2 SYGVQD (reference sequence).

This chain's CDR3 is CASSIVTYYGYTF. DNA of the CDR3: TGTGCCAGTAGTATAGTCACGTACTATGGCTACACCTTC. The gene calls are TRBV19 and TRBJ1-2, with D uncertain. The CDR3 has 13 residues. The V end was cut by 1 base, the J end by 3 bases, with 6 bases between. In germline, CDR1 is LNHDA, CDR2 SQIVND (reference sequence).

This clonotype was picked up one time. The rearrangement joins TRBV18 to TRBJ1-5, with D unresolved. Germline CDR1 is KGHSH and CDR2 is LQKENI. V dropped 4 bases and J dropped 2 bases, with 15 bases sitting between them. The CDR3 extends over 16 amino acids. This CDR3 reads CASSRLPPRGNQPQHF. The CDR3, as DNA: TGTGCCAGCTCACGGCTGCCCCCCCGGGGCAATCAGCCCCAGCATTTT.

This rearrangement joins TRBV19 to TRBJ2-5; D gene ambiguous. Trimming took 2 bases from V and 5 from J, leaving 3 bases between them. The CDR3 is 11 residues long. The germline gives CDR1 LNHDA, CDR2 SQIVND (reference sequence). Written as DNA, the CDR3 is TGTGCCAGTAGTATAAAGGAGACCCAGTACTTC. Translation gives CASSIKETQYF. The full variable domain, with the rest looked up from reference TRBV19 and TRBJ2-5, is DGGITQSPKYLFRKEGQNVTLSCEQNLNHDAMYWYRQDPGQGLRLIYYSQIVNDFQKGDIAEGYSVSREKKESFPLTVTSAQKNPTAFYLCASSIKETQYFGPGTRLLVL.